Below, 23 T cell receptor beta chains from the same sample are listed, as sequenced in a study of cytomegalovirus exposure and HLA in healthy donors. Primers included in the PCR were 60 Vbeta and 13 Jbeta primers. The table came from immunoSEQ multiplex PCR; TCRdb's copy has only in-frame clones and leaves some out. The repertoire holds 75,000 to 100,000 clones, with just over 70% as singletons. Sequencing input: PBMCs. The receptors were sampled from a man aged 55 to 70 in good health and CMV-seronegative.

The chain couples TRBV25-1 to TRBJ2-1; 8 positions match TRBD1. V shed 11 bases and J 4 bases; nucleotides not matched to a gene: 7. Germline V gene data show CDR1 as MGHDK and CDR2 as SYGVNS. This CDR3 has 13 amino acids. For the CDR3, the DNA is TGTGCCGCCGGGGACAGGCCATACAATGAGCAGTTCTTC. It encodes CAAGDRPYNEQFF.

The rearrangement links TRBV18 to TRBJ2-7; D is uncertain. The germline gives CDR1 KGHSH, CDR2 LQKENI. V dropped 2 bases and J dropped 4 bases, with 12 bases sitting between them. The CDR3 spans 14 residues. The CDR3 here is CASSPETLPYEQYF. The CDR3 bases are TGTGCCAGCTCACCAGAGACACTTCCTTACGAGCAGTACTTC.

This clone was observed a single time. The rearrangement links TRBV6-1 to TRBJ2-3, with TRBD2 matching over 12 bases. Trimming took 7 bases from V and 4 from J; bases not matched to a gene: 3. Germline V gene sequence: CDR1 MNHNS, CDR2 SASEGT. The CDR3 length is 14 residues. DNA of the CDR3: TGTGCCAGCATGACTAGCGGGAGTTCAGATACGCAGTATTTT. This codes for CASMTSGSSDTQYF.

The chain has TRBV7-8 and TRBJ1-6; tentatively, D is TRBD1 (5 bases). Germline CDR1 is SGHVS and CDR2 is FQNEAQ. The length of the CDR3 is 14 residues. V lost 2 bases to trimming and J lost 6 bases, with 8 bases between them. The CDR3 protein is CASSLWGLNSPLHF. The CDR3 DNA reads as TGTGCCAGCAGCTTATGGGGCCTTAATTCACCCCTCCACTTT.

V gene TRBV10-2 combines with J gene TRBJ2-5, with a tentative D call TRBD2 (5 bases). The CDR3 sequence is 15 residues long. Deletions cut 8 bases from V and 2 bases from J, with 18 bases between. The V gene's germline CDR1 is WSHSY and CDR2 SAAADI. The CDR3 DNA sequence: TGCGCCAGCCGAGGACTCCCGGTAGATCAAGAGACCCAGTACTTC. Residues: CASRGLPVDQETQYF.

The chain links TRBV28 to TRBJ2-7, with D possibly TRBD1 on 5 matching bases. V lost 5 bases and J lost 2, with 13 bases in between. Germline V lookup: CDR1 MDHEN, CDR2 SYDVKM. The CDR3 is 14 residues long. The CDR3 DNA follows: TGTGCCAGCAGTAGGGCCGTAGGGGCCTACGAGCAGTACTTC. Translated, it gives CASSRAVGAYEQYF.

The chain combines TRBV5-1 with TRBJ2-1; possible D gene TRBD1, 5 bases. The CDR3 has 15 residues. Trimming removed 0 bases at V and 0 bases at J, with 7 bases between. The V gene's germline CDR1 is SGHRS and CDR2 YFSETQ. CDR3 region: CASSLVDNSYNEQFF. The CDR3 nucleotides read TGCGCCAGCAGCTTGGTGGACAACTCCTACAATGAGCAGTTCTTC.

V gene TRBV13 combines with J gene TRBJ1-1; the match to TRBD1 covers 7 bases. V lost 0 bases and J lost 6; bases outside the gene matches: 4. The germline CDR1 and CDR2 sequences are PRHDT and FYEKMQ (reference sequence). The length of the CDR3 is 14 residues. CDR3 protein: CASSLGTGAPEAFF. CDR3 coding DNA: TGTGCCAGCAGCTTAGGTACAGGGGCCCCTGAAGCTTTCTTT.

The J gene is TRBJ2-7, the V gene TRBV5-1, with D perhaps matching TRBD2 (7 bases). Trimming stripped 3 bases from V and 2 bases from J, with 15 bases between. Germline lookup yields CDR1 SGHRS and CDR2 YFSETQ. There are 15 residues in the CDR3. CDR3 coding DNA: TGCGCCAGCAGCTGGCGTGGGGGGGCGACCTACGAGCAGTACTTC. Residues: CASSWRGGATYEQYF.

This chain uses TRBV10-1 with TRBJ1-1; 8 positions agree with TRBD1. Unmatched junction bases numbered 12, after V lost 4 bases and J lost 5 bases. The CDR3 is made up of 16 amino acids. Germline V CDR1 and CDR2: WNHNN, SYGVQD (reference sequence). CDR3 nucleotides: TGCGCCAGCAGTGCGTCGCAGGGGGCGCTGGGGACTGAAGCTTTCTTT. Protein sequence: CASSASQGALGTEAFF.

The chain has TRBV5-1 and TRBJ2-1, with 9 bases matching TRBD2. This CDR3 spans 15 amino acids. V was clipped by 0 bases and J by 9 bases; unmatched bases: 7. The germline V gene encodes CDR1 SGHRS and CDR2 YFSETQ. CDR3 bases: TGCGCCAGCAGCTTGGTTAGCGGGAGTACCGGTGAGCAGTTCTTC. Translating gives CASSLVSGSTGEQFF.

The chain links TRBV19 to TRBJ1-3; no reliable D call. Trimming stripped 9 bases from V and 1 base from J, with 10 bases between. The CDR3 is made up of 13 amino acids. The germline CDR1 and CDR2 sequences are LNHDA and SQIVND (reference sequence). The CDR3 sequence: CASNLRSGNTIYF. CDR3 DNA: TGTGCCAGCAATTTGCGGTCTGGAAACACCATATATTTT.

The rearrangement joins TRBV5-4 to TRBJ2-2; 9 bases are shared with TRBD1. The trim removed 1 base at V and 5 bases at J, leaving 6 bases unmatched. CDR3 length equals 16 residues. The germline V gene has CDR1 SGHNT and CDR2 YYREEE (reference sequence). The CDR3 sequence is CASSLFATGGTGELFF. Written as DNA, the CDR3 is TGTGCCAGCAGCTTGTTCGCGACAGGGGGAACCGGGGAGCTGTTTTTT.

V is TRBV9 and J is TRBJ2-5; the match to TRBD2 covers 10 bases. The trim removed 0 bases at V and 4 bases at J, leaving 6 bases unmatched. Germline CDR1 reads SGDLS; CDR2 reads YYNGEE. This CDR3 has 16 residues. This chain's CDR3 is CASSVGASGSGETQYF. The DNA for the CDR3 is TGTGCCAGCAGCGTAGGAGCTAGCGGGAGTGGAGAGACCCAGTACTTC.

For the CDR3, the DNA is TGTGCCAGCAGTGGATGGGGGGGAGGGGCGCGAGAGACCCAGTACTTC. Translated: CASSGWGGGARETQYF. This chain links TRBV2 with TRBJ2-5, with 7 nucleotides matching TRBD2. Germline assignment: CDR1 SNHLY and CDR2 FYNNEI. V lost 4 bases and J lost 4; bases outside the gene matches: 12. CDR3 length: 16 residues.

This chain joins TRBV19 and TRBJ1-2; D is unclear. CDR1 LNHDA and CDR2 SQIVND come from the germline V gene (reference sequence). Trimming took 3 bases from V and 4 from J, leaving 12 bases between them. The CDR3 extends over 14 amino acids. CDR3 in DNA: TGTGCCAGTAGTATCCAGGTCGGATCCTATGGCTACACCTTC. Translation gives CASSIQVGSYGYTF.

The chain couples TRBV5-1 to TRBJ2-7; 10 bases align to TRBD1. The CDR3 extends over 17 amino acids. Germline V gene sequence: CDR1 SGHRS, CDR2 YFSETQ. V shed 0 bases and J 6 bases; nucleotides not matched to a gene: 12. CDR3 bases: TGCGCCAGCAGCTTGGCCTTCGGGACAGGGGAAGCGATCGAGCAGTACTTC. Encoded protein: CASSLAFGTGEAIEQYF.

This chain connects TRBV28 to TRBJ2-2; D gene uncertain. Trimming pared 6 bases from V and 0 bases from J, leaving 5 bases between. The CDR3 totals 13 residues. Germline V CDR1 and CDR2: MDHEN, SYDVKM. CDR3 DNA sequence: TGTGCCAGCAGGTCAGCGAACACCGGGGAGCTGTTTTTT. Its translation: CASRSANTGELFF.

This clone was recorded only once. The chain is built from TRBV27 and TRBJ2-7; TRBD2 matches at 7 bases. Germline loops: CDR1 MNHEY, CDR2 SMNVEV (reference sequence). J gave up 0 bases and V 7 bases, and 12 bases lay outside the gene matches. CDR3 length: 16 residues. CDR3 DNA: TGTGCCAGCAACCCCGGTAGAAGCGGGAACTCCTACGAGCAGTACTTC. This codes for CASNPGRSGNSYEQYF.

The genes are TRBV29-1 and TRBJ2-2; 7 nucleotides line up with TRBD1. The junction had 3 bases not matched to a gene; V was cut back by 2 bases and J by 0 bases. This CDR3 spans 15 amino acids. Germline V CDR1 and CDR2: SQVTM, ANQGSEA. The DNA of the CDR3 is TGCAGCGTTGAAATGGGACAGACGAACACCGGGGAGCTGTTTTTT. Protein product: CSVEMGQTNTGELFF.

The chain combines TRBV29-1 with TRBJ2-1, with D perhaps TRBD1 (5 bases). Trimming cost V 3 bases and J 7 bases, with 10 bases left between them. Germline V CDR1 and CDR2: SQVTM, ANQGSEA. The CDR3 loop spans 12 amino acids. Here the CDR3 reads CSVDQGPNEQFF. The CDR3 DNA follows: TGCAGCGTTGACCAGGGCCCAAATGAGCAGTTCTTC.

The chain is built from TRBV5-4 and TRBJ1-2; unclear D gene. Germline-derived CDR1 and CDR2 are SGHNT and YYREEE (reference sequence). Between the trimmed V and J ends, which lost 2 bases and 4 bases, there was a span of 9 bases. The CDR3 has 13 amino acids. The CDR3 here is CASSFSGSYGYTF. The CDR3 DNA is TGTGCCAGCAGCTTTTCCGGTAGCTATGGCTACACCTTC.

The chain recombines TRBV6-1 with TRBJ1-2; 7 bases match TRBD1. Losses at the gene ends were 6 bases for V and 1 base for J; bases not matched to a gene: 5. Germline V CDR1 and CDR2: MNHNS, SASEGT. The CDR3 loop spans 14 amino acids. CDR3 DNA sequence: TGTGCCAGCAGCGAGGACAGGAGTAACTATGGCTACACCTTC. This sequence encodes CASSEDRSNYGYTF.